The 10 T cell receptor beta chains reported below all come from one sample, sequenced in a study of identical twins. TCRdb itself ran the 5' RACE reads through MiXCR, one entry per CDR3 protein. This table holds around 650,000 distinct CDR3 sequences, 7.1% found once. This sample also appeared in a second study, on yellow fever vaccine responses in identical twins.

Input material: PBMCs. The receptors were sampled from a woman aged 18-30 years in good health.

This clonotype was counted many times. The chain carries TRBV6-2 or TRBV6-3 and TRBJ2-7; the match to TRBD2 covers 10 bases. Trimming at V came to 2 bases and at J to 4 bases, leaving 5 bases not matched to a gene. The germline CDR1 and CDR2 sequences are MNHEY and SVGEGT. The CDR3 contains 15 residues. CDR3 sequence reads: CASSYGLAGVYEQYF. In DNA, the CDR3 is TGTGCCAGCAGTTACGGGCTAGCGGGGGTATACGAGCAGTACTTC.

DNA of the CDR3: TGCGCCACCCTATATAAGTCCCCAACCTACAATGAGCAGTTCTTC. Residues: CATLYKSPTYNEQFF. The rearrangement uses TRBV10-2 and TRBJ2-1, with unresolved D. Germline-derived CDR1 and CDR2 are WSHSY and SAAADI. The CDR3 runs 15 residues. V was pared by 10 bases and J by 2 bases, with 18 bases between.

This clonotype was observed at least ten times. The chain uses TRBV7-9 and TRBJ2-5, with 7 bases fitting TRBD1. The germline V gene has CDR1 SEHNR and CDR2 FQNEAQ (reference sequence). J lost 1 base, V lost 8 bases, and 13 bases had no gene match. This CDR3 comprises 16 residues. The CDR3 is CASQSRTGYPQETQYF. The CDR3 DNA reads TGTGCCAGCCAGTCTCGGACAGGCTACCCCCAAGAGACCCAGTACTTC.

This clonotype came up many times. This chain joins TRBV3-1 and TRBJ2-5, with TRBD1 identical over 9 bases. The V gene's germline CDR1 is LGHDT and CDR2 YNNKEL (reference sequence). CDR3 length equals 15 residues. V shed 5 bases, J shed 2 bases, and the junction held 6 bases outside the gene matches. The CDR3 DNA is TGTGCCAGCAGCTTTAGACAGGGGGTACAAGAGACCCAGTACTTC. Residues: CASSFRQGVQETQYF.

This clonotype has a count of ten or more. The CDR3 nucleotides read TGTGCCAGCATTCCCAGGGACGCAGATACGCAGTATTTT. Its translation: CASIPRDADTQYF. The V and J genes are TRBV2 and TRBJ2-3; D may correspond to TRBD1 or TRBD2 (5 bases each). V shed 7 bases and J shed 4 bases, with 12 bases lying between them. CDR1 and CDR2 (germline): SNHLY, FYNNEI. This CDR3 has 13 residues.

This clonotype was observed a handful of times. The chain uses TRBV6-1 and TRBJ2-7, with D unclear. There are 12 residues in the CDR3. CDR1 is MNHNS and CDR2 is SASEGT in the germline V gene. V gave up 6 bases and J gave up 4 bases, with 10 bases separating them. CDR3 residues: CASSPRRYEQYF. The CDR3 nucleotides read TGTGCCAGCAGCCCCAGGCGATACGAGCAGTACTTC.

Many counts were recorded for this clonotype. The chain uses TRBV29-1 and TRBJ1-1; TRBD1 might be the D (5 bases). Germline CDR1 reads SQVTM; CDR2 reads ANQGSEA. The CDR3 spans 11 residues. With 4 bases removed from V and 7 bases from J, the gap between germline ends came to 10 bases. The CDR3 nucleotides are TGCAGCGTTGGGCCGGGGGATGAAGCTTTCTTT. It specifies CSVGPGDEAFF.

The genes are TRBV7-4 and TRBJ2-4, with TRBD2 as a possible D gene (6 bases). Trimming shortened V by 5 bases and J by 0 bases, and 17 bases separated the two germline ends. There are 17 residues in the CDR3. The germline V gene has CDR1 SGHVT and CDR2 SQSDAQ. The CDR3 protein is CASSPRLLALAKNIQYF. CDR3 DNA sequence: TGTGCCAGCAGCCCGCGATTACTAGCCCTAGCCAAAAACATTCAGTACTTC. Full variable domain (rest looked up from reference TRBV7-4 and TRBJ2-4): GAGVSQSPRYKVAKRGRDVALRCDSISGHVTLYWYRQTLGQGSEVLTYSQSDAQRDKSGRPSGRFSAERPERSVSTLKIQRTEQGDSAVYLCASSPRLLALAKNIQYFGAGTRLSVL.

This clonotype was recorded many times. A read error may produce the germline difference seen at one junction end. For the CDR3, the DNA is TGTGCCAGCAAGGACGTACTAGGGGGTTGCGCTTTT. Its translation is CASKDVLGGCAF. The chain uses TRBV25-1 and TRBJ2-3, with TRBD1 as a possible D gene (6 bases). Germline assignment: CDR1 MGHDK and CDR2 SYGVNS. The CDR3 length is 12 residues.

This clonotype was observed at least ten times. The V gene is TRBV20-1, the J gene TRBJ2-1; 8 nucleotides align to TRBD2. CDR1 and CDR2 from the germline V gene are DFQATT and SNEGSKA (reference sequence). J was trimmed by 2 bases and V by 1 base; bases with no gene match: 4. The CDR3 runs to 15 residues. The CDR3 here is CSARVREVPYNEQFF. Written as DNA, the CDR3 is TGCAGTGCTAGAGTGCGGGAGGTCCCCTACAATGAGCAGTTCTTC.